This T cell receptor (beta chain) originates from a study of cytomegalovirus exposure and HLA in healthy donors. Study-wide background: A prior study identified roughly 110 million unique TCR beta sequences from about 179 million T cells. Study-level findings and limits: A missense variant in DCLRE1C was later tied to TCR beta V- and J-gene trimming. Roughly even sequencing depth across donors was the assumption behind the presence/absence analyses. It was reportedly the case that the classifier diagnosed cytomegalovirus status with high specificity and sensitivity.

Comments on this clone: As yet, its antigen is unknown.

V lost 5 bases and J lost 5, with 19 bases in between. In germline, CDR1 is MNHEY, CDR2 SMNVEV (reference sequence). This CDR3 is built from 15 residues. Amplification used 60 Vbeta primers and 13 Jbeta primers. Clones were read by immunoSEQ multiplex PCR, and TCRdb kept only the in-frame ones, dropping some. The table has more than 140,000 clones, around 79% seen once. This TCR was recovered from a young man in good health and CMV-seropositive. Sequencing used PBMCs. The chain recombines TRBV27 with TRBJ2-7; D is perhaps TRBD1 (6 bases). The CDR3, as DNA: TGTGCCAGCAGTAGCCTGGTAGGGGGAGAACACGAGCAGTACTTC. Amino acid sequence: CASSSLVGGEHEQYF.